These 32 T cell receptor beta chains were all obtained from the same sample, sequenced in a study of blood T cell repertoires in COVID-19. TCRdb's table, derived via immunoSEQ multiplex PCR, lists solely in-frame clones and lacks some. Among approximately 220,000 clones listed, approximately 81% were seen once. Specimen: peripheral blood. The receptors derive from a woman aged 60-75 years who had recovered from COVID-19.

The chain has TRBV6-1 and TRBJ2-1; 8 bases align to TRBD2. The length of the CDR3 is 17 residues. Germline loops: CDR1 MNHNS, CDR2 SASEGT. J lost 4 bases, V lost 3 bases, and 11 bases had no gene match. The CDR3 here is CASSEFVGGAGYNEQFF. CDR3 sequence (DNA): TGTGCCAGCAGTGAGTTCGTCGGGGGGGCCGGGTACAATGAGCAGTTCTTC.

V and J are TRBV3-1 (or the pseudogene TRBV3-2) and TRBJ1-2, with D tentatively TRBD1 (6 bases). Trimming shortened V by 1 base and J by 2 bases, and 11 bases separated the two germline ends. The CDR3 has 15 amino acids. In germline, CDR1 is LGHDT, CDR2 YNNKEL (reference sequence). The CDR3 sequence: CASSQGARGNYGYTF. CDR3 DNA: TGTGCCAGCAGCCAAGGGGCCAGGGGCAACTATGGCTACACCTTC.

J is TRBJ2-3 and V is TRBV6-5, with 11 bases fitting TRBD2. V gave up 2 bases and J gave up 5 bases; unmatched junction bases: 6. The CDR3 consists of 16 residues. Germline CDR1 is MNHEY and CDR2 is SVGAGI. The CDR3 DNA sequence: TGTGCCAGCAGTTACCTTAGCGGGGGGGCAAAAGATACGCAGTATTTT. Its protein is CASSYLSGGAKDTQYF.

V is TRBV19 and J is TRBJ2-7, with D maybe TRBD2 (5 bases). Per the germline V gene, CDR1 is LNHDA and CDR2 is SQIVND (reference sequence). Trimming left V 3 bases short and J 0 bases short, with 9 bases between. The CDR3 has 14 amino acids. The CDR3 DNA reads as TGTGCCAGTAGTATGGTTGGGAGCTCCTACGAGCAGTACTTC. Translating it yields CASSMVGSSYEQYF.

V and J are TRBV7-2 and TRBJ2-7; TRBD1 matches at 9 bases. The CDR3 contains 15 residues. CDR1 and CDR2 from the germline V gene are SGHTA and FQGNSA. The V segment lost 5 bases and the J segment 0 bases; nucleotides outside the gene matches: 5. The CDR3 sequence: CASSRDRGYSYEQYF. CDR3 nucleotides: TGTGCCAGCAGCCGCGACAGGGGGTACTCCTACGAGCAGTACTTC.

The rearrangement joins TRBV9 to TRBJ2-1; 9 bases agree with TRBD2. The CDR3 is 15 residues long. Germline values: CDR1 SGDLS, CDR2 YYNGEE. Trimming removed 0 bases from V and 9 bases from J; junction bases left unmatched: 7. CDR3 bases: TGTGCCAGCAGCGTAGGGGGACTAGCTGCCAGTGAGCAGTTCTTC. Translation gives CASSVGGLAASEQFF.

The CDR3: CASSNLANYGYTF. For the CDR3, the DNA is TGTGCCAGCAGTAACTTAGCTAACTATGGCTACACCTTC. The chain joins TRBV11-2 to TRBJ1-2; D remains unclear. The CDR3 covers 13 residues. V lost 6 bases to trimming and J lost 0 bases, with 8 bases between them. Germline lookup yields CDR1 SGHAT and CDR2 FQNNGV.

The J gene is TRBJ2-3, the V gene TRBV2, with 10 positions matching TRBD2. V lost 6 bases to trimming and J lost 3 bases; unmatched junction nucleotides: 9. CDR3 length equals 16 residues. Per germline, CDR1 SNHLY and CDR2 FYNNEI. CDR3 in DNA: TGTGCCAGCAGAGCGGGGGGGCTAACCAGAACAGATACGCAGTATTTT. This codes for CASRAGGLTRTDTQYF.

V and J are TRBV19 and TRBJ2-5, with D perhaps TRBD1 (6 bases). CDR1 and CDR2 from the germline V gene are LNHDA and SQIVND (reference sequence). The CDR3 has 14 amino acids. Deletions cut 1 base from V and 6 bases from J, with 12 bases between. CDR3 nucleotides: TGTGCCAGTAGTATAGGTACAGGGCTACAGACCCAGTACTTC. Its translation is CASSIGTGLQTQYF.

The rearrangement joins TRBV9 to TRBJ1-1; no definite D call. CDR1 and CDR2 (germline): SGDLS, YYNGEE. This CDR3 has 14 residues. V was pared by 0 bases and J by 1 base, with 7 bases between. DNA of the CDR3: TGTGCCAGCAGCGTAGTGGCGGGGAACACTGAAGCTTTCTTT. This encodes CASSVVAGNTEAFF.

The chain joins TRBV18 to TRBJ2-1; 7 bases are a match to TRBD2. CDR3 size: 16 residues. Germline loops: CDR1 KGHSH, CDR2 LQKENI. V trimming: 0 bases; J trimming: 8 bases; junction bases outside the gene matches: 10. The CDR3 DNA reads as TGTGCCAGCTCACCACCGTGGGGCGGGGGTAACGATGAGCAGTTCTTC. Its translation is CASSPPWGGGNDEQFF.

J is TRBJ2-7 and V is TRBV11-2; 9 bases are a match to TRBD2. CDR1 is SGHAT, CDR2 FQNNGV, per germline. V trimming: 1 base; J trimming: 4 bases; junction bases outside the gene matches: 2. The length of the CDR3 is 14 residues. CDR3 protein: CASSLGGGVYEQYF. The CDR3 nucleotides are TGTGCCAGCAGCTTAGGCGGGGGGGTATACGAGCAGTACTTC.

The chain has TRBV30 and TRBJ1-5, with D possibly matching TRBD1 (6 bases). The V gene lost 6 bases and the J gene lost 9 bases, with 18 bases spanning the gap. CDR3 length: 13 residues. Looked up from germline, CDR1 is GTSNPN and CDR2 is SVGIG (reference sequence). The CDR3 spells CACSDRPSLPQHF. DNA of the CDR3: TGTGCCTGTTCGGACAGACCAAGTTTGCCCCAGCATTTT.

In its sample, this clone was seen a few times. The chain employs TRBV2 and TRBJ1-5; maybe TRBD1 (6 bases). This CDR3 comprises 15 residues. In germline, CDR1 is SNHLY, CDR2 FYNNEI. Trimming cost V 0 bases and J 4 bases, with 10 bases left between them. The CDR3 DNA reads TGTGCCAGCAGTGAAGCGGGACAAGGAAATCAGCCCCAGCATTTT. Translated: CASSEAGQGNQPQHF.

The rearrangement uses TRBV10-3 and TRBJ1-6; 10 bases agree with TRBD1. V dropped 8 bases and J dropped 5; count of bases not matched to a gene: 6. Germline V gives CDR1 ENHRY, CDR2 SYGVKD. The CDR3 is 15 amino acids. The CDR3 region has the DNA TGTGCCATCGGCGACAGGGGGCCAGATAATTCACCCCTCCACTTT. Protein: CAIGDRGPDNSPLHF.

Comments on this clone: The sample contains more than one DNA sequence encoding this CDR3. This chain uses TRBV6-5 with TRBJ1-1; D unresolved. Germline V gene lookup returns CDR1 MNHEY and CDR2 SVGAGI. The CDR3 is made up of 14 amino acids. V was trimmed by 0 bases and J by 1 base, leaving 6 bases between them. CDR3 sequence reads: CASSYSEGNTEAFF. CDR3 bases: TGTGCCAGCAGTTACTCGGAGGGGAACACTGAAGCTTTCTTT.

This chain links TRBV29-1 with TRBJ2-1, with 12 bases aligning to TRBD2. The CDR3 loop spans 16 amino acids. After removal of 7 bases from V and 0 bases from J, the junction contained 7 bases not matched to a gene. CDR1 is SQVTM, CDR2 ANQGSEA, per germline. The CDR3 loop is CSARTSGALSYNEQFF. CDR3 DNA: TGCAGCGCTCGGACTAGCGGGGCCCTCTCCTACAATGAGCAGTTCTTC.

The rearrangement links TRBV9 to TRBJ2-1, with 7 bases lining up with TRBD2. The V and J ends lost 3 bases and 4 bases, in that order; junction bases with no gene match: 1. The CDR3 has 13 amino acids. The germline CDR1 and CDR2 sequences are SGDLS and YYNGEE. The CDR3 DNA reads TGTGCCAGCAGCGCCGGGGGGTACAATGAGCAGTTCTTC. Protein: CASSAGGYNEQFF.

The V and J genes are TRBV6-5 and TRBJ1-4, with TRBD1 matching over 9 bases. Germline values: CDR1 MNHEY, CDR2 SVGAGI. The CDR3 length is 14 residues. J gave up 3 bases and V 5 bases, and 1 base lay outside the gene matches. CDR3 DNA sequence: TGTGCCAGCAGTACAGGGGGCTCTAATGAAAAACTGTTTTTT. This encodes CASSTGGSNEKLFF.

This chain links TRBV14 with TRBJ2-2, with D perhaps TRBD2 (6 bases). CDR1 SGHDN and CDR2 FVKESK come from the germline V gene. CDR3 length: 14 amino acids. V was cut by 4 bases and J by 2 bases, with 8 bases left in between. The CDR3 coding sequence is TGTGCCAGCAGCCTGGGACTTAACACCGGGGAGCTGTTTTTT. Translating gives CASSLGLNTGELFF.

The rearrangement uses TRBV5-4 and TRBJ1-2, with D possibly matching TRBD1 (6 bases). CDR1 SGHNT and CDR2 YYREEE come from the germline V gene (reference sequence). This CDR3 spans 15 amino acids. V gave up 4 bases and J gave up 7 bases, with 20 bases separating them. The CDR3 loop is CASSHRDGWDGGYTF. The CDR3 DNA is TGTGCCAGCAGCCACAGGGACGGTTGGGATGGTGGCTACACCTTC.

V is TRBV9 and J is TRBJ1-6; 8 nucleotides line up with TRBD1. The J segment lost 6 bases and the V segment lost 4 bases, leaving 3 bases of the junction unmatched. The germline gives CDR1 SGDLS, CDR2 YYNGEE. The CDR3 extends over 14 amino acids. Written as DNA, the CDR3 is TGTGCCAGCAGCCAGCAGGGGGCTAATTCACCCCTCCACTTT. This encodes CASSQQGANSPLHF.

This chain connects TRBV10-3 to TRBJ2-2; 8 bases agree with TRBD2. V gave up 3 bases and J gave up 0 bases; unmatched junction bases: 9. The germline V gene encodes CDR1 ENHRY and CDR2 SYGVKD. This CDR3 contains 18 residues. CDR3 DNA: TGTGCCATCAGTGACCGCCGGGCGGGGGGAACGAACACCGGGGAGCTGTTTTTT. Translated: CAISDRRAGGTNTGELFF.

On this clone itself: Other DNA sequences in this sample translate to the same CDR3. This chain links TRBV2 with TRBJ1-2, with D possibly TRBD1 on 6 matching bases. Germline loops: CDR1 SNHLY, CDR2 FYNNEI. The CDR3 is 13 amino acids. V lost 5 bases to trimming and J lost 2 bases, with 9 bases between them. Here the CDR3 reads CASSRDINYGYTF. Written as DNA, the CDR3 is TGTGCCAGCAGTCGGGACATAAACTATGGCTACACCTTC.

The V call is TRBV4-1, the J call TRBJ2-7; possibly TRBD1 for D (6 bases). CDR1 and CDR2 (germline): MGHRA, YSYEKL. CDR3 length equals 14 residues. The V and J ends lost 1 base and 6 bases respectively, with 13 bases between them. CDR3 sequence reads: CASSQVAGAFEQYF. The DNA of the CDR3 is TGCGCCAGCAGCCAAGTCGCAGGGGCCTTCGAGCAGTACTTC.

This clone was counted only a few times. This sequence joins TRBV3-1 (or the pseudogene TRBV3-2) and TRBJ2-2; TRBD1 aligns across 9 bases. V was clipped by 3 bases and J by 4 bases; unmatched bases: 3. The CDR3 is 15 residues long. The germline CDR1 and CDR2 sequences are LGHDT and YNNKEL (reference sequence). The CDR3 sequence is CASSQGQGSTGELFF. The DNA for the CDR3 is TGTGCCAGCAGCCAGGGACAGGGAAGCACCGGGGAGCTGTTTTTT.

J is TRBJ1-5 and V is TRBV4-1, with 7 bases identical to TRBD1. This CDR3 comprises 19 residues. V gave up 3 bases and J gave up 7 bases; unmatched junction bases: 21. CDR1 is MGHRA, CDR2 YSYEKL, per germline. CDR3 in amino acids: CASSHQIHAAGTVAQPQHF. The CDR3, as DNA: TGCGCCAGCAGCCATCAAATTCATGCGGCTGGGACAGTTGCCCAGCCCCAGCATTTT.

The CDR3 coding sequence is TGTGCCAGCAGTGATTACAGGGGAACTAATGAAAAACTGTTTTTT. Translated: CASSDYRGTNEKLFF. The chain joins TRBV6-1 to TRBJ1-4, with 7 bases aligning to TRBD1. The CDR3 totals 15 residues. The junction had 2 bases not matched to a gene; V was cut back by 3 bases and J by 1 base. Germline CDR1 MNHNS, CDR2 SASEGT.

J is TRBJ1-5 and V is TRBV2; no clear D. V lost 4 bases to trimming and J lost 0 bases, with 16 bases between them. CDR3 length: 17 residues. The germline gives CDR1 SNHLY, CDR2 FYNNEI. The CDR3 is CASSGSFKPYSNQPQHF. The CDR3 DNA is TGTGCCAGCAGTGGTTCCTTTAAGCCTTATAGCAATCAGCCCCAGCATTTT.

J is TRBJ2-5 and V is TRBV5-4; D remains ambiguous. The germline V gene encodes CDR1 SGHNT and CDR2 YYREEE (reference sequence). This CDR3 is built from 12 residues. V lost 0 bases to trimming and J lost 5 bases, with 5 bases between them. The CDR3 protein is CASSLVGETQYF. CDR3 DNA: TGTGCCAGCAGCTTGGTCGGGGAGACCCAGTACTTC.

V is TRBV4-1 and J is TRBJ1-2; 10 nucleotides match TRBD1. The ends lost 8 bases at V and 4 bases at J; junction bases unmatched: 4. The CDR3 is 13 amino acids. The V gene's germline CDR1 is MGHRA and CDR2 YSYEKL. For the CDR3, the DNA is TGCGCCAGCGGCCGGGACAGGGGCTATGGCTACACCTTC. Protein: CASGRDRGYGYTF.

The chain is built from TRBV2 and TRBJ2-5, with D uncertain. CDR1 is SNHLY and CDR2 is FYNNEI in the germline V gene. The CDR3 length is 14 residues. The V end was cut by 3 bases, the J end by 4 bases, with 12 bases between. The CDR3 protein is CASSDLTTSETQYF. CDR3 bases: TGTGCCAGCAGTGATCTCACGACATCAGAGACCCAGTACTTC.